This entry describes one TCR beta chain. This sample is drawn from a study of blood T cell repertoires in COVID-19. Data came from immunoSEQ multiplex PCR; TCRdb stores just in-frame clones and leaves some out. The sample includes 150,000 to 200,000 clones, around four fifths seen only once; the top ten take under 10%. The CDR3 is 17 amino acids. The J segment lost 1 base and the V segment lost 0 bases, leaving 7 bases of the junction unmatched. CDR1 and CDR2 (germline): LNHNV, YYDKDF (reference sequence). The sequencing input was peripheral blood. This clonotype was sampled from a woman between 70 and 85 years old with COVID-19, enrolled during active disease. The chain joins TRBV15 to TRBJ2-3; 7 bases agree with TRBD2. Written as DNA, the CDR3 is TGTGCCACCAGCAGAGATCGCGCGGGAGAAGGCACAGATACGCAGTATTTT. This sequence encodes CATSRDRAGEGTDTQYF.